One sample yielded the 17 T cell receptor beta chains listed below, sequenced in a study of OX40 agonist ivuxolimab in advanced cancers. This table comes from immunoSEQ multiplex PCR, and its TCRdb copy is limited to in-frame clones, with some not included. The sample includes roughly 28,000 clones, 82% of them seen just once. Sample: CD4+ or CD8+ T cells sorted from blood, taken in a trial of the OX40 agonist ivuxolimab. These receptors originate from an adult with an advanced solid tumor such as melanoma, head and neck, liver or kidney cancer.

This chain connects TRBV10-3 to TRBJ2-7; D unclear. V was pared by 3 bases and J by 0 bases, with 6 bases between. The CDR3 contains 13 residues. The germline CDR1 and CDR2 sequences are ENHRY and SYGVKD. The CDR3 DNA reads TGTGCCATCAGTGACCAAGACTCCTACGAGCAGTACTTC. This gives the protein CAISDQDSYEQYF.

This clone was seen only once. The chain links TRBV27 to TRBJ1-2, with TRBD1 matching 8 bases. Losses at the gene ends were 3 bases for V and 4 bases for J; bases not matched to a gene: 7. The CDR3 is 15 residues long. CDR1 and CDR2 (germline): MNHEY, SMNVEV (reference sequence). The CDR3 here is CASSFRAGTGYGYTF. In nucleotides, the CDR3 is TGTGCCAGCAGTTTTCGCGCAGGGACAGGCTATGGCTACACCTTC.

The genes are TRBV5-4 and TRBJ2-5, with TRBD1 matching 8 bases. After removal of 2 bases from V and 6 bases from J, the junction contained 3 bases not matched to a gene. Per germline, CDR1 SGHNT and CDR2 YYREEE (reference sequence). The CDR3 has 13 residues. The CDR3 protein is CASSFGQGQTQYF. As DNA, the CDR3 is TGTGCCAGCAGCTTCGGACAGGGCCAGACCCAGTACTTC.

This rearrangement joins TRBV6-1 to TRBJ1-5, with D possibly TRBD1 on 6 matching bases. The ends were cut back, 5 bases at V and 5 bases at J, with 13 bases in the middle. CDR1 and CDR2 (germline): MNHNS, SASEGT. This CDR3 has 14 residues. This CDR3 is CASSTGQNHQPQHF. DNA for the CDR3: TGTGCCAGCAGTACTGGACAGAACCATCAGCCCCAGCATTTT.

This clone was detected once. The chain employs TRBV4-3 and TRBJ1-2; D unresolved. The V end lost 0 bases, the J end lost 1 base, and 9 bases lay between the germline ends. CDR3 length: 15 residues. Germline values: CDR1 LGHNA, CDR2 YSLEER. CDR3 in DNA: TGCGCCAGCAGCCAAGATGCGGACGGTAACTATGGCTACACCTTC. It translates to CASSQDADGNYGYTF.

The chain is built from TRBV27 and TRBJ2-3; perhaps TRBD1 as D (6 bases). The length of the CDR3 is 16 residues. CDR1 is MNHEY and CDR2 is SMNVEV in the germline V gene (reference sequence). The V end was cut by 2 bases, the J end by 3 bases, with 15 bases between. CDR3 in amino acids: CASSLTDSLVTDTQYF. The CDR3 DNA is TGTGCCAGCAGTTTAACGGACAGTCTCGTAACAGATACGCAGTATTTT.

The V gene is TRBV7-2, the J gene TRBJ2-1, with D perhaps matching TRBD1 or TRBD2 (7 bases each). The CDR3 consists of 14 residues. Germline V gene sequence: CDR1 SGHTA, CDR2 FQGNSA. V was trimmed by 6 bases and J by 4 bases, leaving 13 bases between them. The CDR3 loop is CASSQGGGYNEQFF. Written as DNA, the CDR3 is TGTGCCAGCAGTCAGGGGGGAGGGTACAATGAGCAGTTCTTC.

The V and J genes are TRBV11-2 and TRBJ2-7; no clear D. Germline V gives CDR1 SGHAT, CDR2 FQNNGV. The CDR3 is made up of 13 amino acids. Trimming took off 5 bases at V and 3 bases at J, with 11 bases between the two ends. In DNA, the CDR3 is TGTGCCAGCAGCCCTGCAGGAGACTACGAGCAGTACTTC. This encodes CASSPAGDYEQYF.

J is TRBJ2-7 and V is TRBV7-9, with 7 nucleotides matching TRBD2. Trimming removed 5 bases from V and 3 bases from J; junction bases left unmatched: 4. Germline lookup yields CDR1 SEHNR and CDR2 FQNEAQ (reference sequence). The CDR3 contains 13 residues. The CDR3, as DNA: TGTGCCAGCAGCATGGGACTATACTACGAGCAGTACTTC. It translates to CASSMGLYYEQYF.

V usage is TRBV27 and J usage is TRBJ2-4; 7 bases line up with TRBD2. The CDR3 contains 12 residues. Per the germline V gene, CDR1 is MNHEY and CDR2 is SMNVEV (reference sequence). The junction had 4 bases not matched to a gene; V was cut back by 6 bases and J by 8 bases. CDR3 in amino acids: CASRGGRDIQYF. CDR3 nucleotide sequence: TGTGCCAGCAGAGGAGGGAGGGACATTCAGTACTTC.

V is TRBV28 and J is TRBJ2-7, with TRBD2 matching over 8 bases. V lost 3 bases, J lost 1 base, and 8 bases stayed unmatched. From germline, CDR1 is MDHEN and CDR2 SYDVKM. This CDR3 is 16 amino acids long. CDR3 sequence (DNA): TGTGCCAGCAGTTTCCGTACTAGCGGCAGTTCCTACGAGCAGTACTTC. It encodes CASSFRTSGSSYEQYF.

The chain couples TRBV6-1 to TRBJ1-1; D is uncertain. From germline, CDR1 is MNHNS and CDR2 SASEGT. This CDR3 comprises 14 residues. Trimming stripped 6 bases from V and 2 bases from J, with 13 bases between. Here the CDR3 DNA reads TGTGCCAGCAGCACCGACGAACGAAACACTGAAGCTTTCTTT. This encodes CASSTDERNTEAFF.

The rearrangement links TRBV10-3 to TRBJ2-6; the match to TRBD1 covers 9 bases. The germline CDR1 and CDR2 sequences are ENHRY and SYGVKD. The length of the CDR3 is 19 residues. The V segment lost 6 bases and the J segment 0 bases; nucleotides outside the gene matches: 12. The CDR3 region is CAIRDFRDRVLSGANVLTF. CDR3 in DNA: TGTGCCATCAGGGATTTCCGGGACAGGGTCCTCTCTGGGGCCAACGTCCTGACTTTC.

The V gene is TRBV7-6, the J gene TRBJ2-1; D is possibly TRBD1 or TRBD2 (5 bases each). Germline V CDR1 and CDR2: SGHVS, FNYEAQ. This CDR3 comprises 14 residues. Trimming pared 5 bases from V and 9 bases from J, leaving 17 bases between. CDR3 amino acids: CASSPSPSGGEQFF. The CDR3 region has the DNA TGTGCCAGCAGCCCGAGCCCTAGTGGGGGTGAGCAGTTCTTC. Full variable domain (outside the CDR3, taken from reference TRBV7-6 and TRBJ2-1): GAGVSQSPRYKVTKRGQDVALRCDPISGHVSLYWYRQALGQGPEFLTYFNYEAQQDKSGLPNDRFSAERPEGSISTLTIQRTEQRDSAMYRCASSPSPSGGEQFFGPGTRLTVL.

This rearrangement joins TRBV7-8 to TRBJ2-3, with a possible D match to TRBD1 (5 bases). CDR3 length equals 12 residues. CDR1 SGHVS and CDR2 FQNEAQ come from the germline V gene. V lost 6 bases and J lost 4, with 8 bases in between. The CDR3 region has the DNA TGTGCCAGCAGTAGGGGTTCAGATACGCAGTATTTT. Its translation is CASSRGSDTQYF.

The CDR3 protein is CATSRELAGLQETQYF. CDR3 DNA: TGTGCCACCAGCAGAGAACTAGCGGGTCTTCAAGAGACCCAGTACTTC. The chain is built from TRBV15 and TRBJ2-5; 9 nucleotides line up with TRBD2. The junction had 4 bases not matched to a gene; V was cut back by 0 bases and J by 2 bases. Per germline, CDR1 LNHNV and CDR2 YYDKDF (reference sequence). The CDR3 is 16 amino acids.

CDR3 sequence: CAISEGREVTEAFF. In DNA form, the CDR3 reads TGTGCCATCAGTGAGGGCAGGGAGGTCACTGAAGCTTTCTTT. V is TRBV10-3 and J is TRBJ1-1; weak D call: TRBD1 (5 bases). Per germline, CDR1 ENHRY and CDR2 SYGVKD. Trimming left V 2 bases short and J 4 bases short, with 11 bases between. The length of the CDR3 is 14 residues.